These 8 T cell receptor beta chains were sequenced from one sample in a study of blood T cells in healthy people across ages (dated by TCRdb to about 2015). Libraries were prepared through 5' RACE. Instrument on record: Illumina HiSeq 2500. A second PCR of about 6 to 11 cycles was performed with a sample-barcoded 5' primer and a J-beta primer mix. TCRdb trimmed public reads at Q25 via fastp, called clones via MiXCR and kept in-frame beta chains. Rows merge per CDR3 protein into single entries with the most common DNA and genes. For this sample the table gives roughly 1,800,000 distinct CDR3 sequences, of which approximately 50% were detected only once. The ten largest clones capture more than 2% of the sample. Sequenced material: blood. The source is a woman aged 40 to 55 in good health.

V usage is TRBV5-1 and J usage is TRBJ1-2; unclear D gene. The V gene lost 3 bases and the J gene lost 7 bases, with 16 bases spanning the gap. The V gene's germline CDR1 is SGHRS and CDR2 YFSETQ. The CDR3 runs 14 residues. This CDR3 is CASSSQPTAGGYTF. For the CDR3, the DNA is TGCGCCAGCAGCTCACAGCCTACGGCGGGTGGCTACACCTTC. Drawing the rest from reference TRBV5-1 and TRBJ1-2, the complete variable domain is KAGVTQTPRYLIKTRGQQVTLSCSPISGHRSVSWYQQTPGQGLQFLFEYFSETQRNKGNFPGRFSGRQFSNSRSEMNVSTLELGDSALYLCASSSQPTAGGYTFGSGTRLTVV.

There are a few counts of this clonotype. The chain joins TRBV15 to TRBJ1-4; D is undetermined. Germline V gene lookup returns CDR1 LNHNV and CDR2 YYDKDF (reference sequence). CDR3 length: 15 residues. V gave up 4 bases and J gave up 3 bases, with 12 bases separating them. CDR3 sequence: CATSMEQTPNEKLFF. CDR3 in DNA: TGTGCCACCAGCATGGAACAGACCCCTAATGAAAAACTGTTTTTT.

In its sample, this clonotype was seen a few times. The rearrangement uses TRBV29-1 and TRBJ1-1; TRBD1 is a possible D gene (5 bases). With 7 bases removed from V and 4 bases from J, the gap between germline ends came to 13 bases. CDR1 and CDR2 from the germline V gene are SQVTM and ANQGSEA. The CDR3 has 12 residues. The CDR3 DNA reads TGCAGCGCTAGGGGATGGATCACTGAAGCTTTCTTT. It translates to CSARGWITEAFF.

V is TRBV9 and J is TRBJ2-1; D may correspond to TRBD1 or TRBD2 (5 bases each). CDR1 is SGDLS and CDR2 is YYNGEE in the germline V gene. Trimming took 5 bases from V and 10 from J, leaving 22 bases between them. This CDR3 is 15 amino acids long. CDR3 in DNA: TGTGCCAGCAGAGGACCGGGACGGGGCGCAAACGAGCAGTTCTTC. This sequence encodes CASRGPGRGANEQFF.

Only a few counts were recorded for this clonotype. The chain links TRBV15 to TRBJ2-5; TRBD1 agrees at 10 bases. Trimming at V came to 8 bases and at J to 5 bases, leaving 8 bases not matched to a gene. Germline V gene lookup returns CDR1 LNHNV and CDR2 YYDKDF (reference sequence). The CDR3 has 14 residues. Here the CDR3 DNA reads TGTGCCACCCGGGAGGACAGGGGGTTTGAGACCCAGTACTTC. This encodes CATREDRGFETQYF.

The chain's CDR3 is CASSLMRGGTNNEQFF. DNA of the CDR3: TGTGCCAGCAGCTTAATGCGGGGGGGCACTAACAATGAGCAGTTCTTC. This chain uses TRBV7-2 with TRBJ2-1, with 9 positions matching TRBD2. V gave up 2 bases and J gave up 5 bases; unmatched junction bases: 7. This CDR3 region has 16 residues. Germline V gene lookup returns CDR1 SGHTA and CDR2 FQGNSA.

CDR3 residues: CASSPAGPGYGYTF. CDR3 sequence (DNA): TGTGCCAGCAGTCCAGCTGGCCCGGGCTATGGCTACACCTTC. V usage is TRBV12-3 or TRBV12-4 and J usage is TRBJ1-2; D gene uncertain. Deletions cut 5 bases from V and 4 bases from J, with 14 bases between. The CDR3 is 14 residues long.

The chain has TRBV20-1 and TRBJ1-4; D is uncertain. Germline assignment: CDR1 DFQATT and CDR2 SNEGSKA (reference sequence). V was trimmed by 5 bases and J by 3 bases, leaving 10 bases between them. This CDR3 has 13 amino acids. CDR3 DNA: TGCAGTGCTCGCGGGAGCGCTAATGAAAAACTGTTTTTT. Translated, it gives CSARGSANEKLFF.